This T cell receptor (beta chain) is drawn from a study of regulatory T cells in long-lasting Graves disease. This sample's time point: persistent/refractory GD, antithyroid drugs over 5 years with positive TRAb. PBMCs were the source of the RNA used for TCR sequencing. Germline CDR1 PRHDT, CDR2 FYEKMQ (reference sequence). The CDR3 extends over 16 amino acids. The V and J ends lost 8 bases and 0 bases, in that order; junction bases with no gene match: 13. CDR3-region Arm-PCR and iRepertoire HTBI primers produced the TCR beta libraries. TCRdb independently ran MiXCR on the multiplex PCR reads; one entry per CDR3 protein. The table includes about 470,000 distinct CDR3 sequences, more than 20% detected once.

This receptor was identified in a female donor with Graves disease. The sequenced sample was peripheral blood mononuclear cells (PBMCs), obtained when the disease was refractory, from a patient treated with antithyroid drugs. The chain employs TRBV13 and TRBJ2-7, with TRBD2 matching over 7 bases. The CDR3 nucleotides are TGTGCCAGCCGACCCGGGGGAGGGCCCGCCTCCTACGAGCAGTACTTC. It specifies CASRPGGGPASYEQYF.